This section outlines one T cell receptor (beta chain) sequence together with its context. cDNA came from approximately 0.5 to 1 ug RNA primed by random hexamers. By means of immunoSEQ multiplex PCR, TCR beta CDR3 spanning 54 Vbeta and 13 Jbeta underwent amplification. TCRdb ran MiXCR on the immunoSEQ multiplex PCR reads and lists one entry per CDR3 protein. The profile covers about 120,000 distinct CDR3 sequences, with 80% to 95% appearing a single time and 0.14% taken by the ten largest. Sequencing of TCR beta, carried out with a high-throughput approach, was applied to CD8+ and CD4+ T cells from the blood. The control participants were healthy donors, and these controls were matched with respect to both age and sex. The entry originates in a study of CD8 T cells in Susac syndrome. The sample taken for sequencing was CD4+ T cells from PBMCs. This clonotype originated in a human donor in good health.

The CDR3 DNA reads as TGTGCCAGCAGCGCTAGGGGTCGCGAGCAGTACTTC. Its protein product is CASSARGREQYF. V is TRBV7-3 and J is TRBJ2-7, with D perhaps matching TRBD1 (5 bases). The CDR3 contains 12 residues. Germline V gene data show CDR1 as SGHTA and CDR2 as FQGTGA. Trimming pared 5 bases from V and 6 bases from J, leaving 11 bases between.